The 11 T cell receptor beta chains given below trace back to one sample, sequenced in a study of PD-1 blockade in classical Hodgkin lymphoma (dated by TCRdb to the early 2020s). The library was obtained by the immunoSEQ multiplex PCR assay. Entries here come from immuneACCESS through TCRdb and include only in-frame sequences with V and J called. Some clones fail to appear in such tables; in the studies checked, an unresolved V gene covers under half of the shortfall, and the cause of the remainder is unknown. The sample includes tens of thousands of clones, with roughly 80% observed a single time. The ten biggest clones cover more than 8% of the sample. What the time point label conveys for this sample: cycle 2 day 1 (C2D1) of nivolumab. All trial patients had relapsed after autologous stem cell transplantation, with cohorts A, B and C differing in prior brentuximab vedotin exposure. Specimen: peripheral blood mononuclear cells (PBMCs), collected before the second cycle of nivolumab. All receptors come from a human donor with classical Hodgkin lymphoma.

V is TRBV6-5 and J is TRBJ1-2; no definite D call. The V gene's germline CDR1 is MNHEY and CDR2 SVGAGI. The CDR3 is 13 amino acids. Trimming stripped 2 bases from V and 8 bases from J, with 12 bases between. CDR3: CASSYGRDRGYTF. The CDR3 region has the DNA TGTGCCAGCAGTTACGGCCGCGACCGGGGCTACACCTTC.

With respect to this clone: One junction end disagrees with the germline gene, perhaps due to a read error. The J gene is TRBJ2-1, the V gene TRBV6-5, with a possible D match to TRBD2 (5 bases). Germline V lookup: CDR1 MNHEY, CDR2 SVGAGI. The CDR3 totals 14 residues. In DNA form, the CDR3 reads TGTGCCAGCGCCGTCGGCCAGCGGTACAATCAGCAGTTCTTC. Translation: CASAVGQRYNQQFF.

In this sample, this clone turned up a few times. The chain couples TRBV18 to TRBJ2-1, with D unresolved. There are 16 residues in the CDR3. CDR1 KGHSH and CDR2 LQKENI come from the germline V gene. V was clipped by 2 bases and J by 1 base, with 12 bases between them. This chain's CDR3 is CASSPDTTPSYNEQFF. The CDR3 DNA is TGTGCCAGCTCACCAGACACAACACCATCCTACAATGAGCAGTTCTTC. Complete variable domain (other parts from reference TRBV18 and TRBJ2-1): NAGVMQNPRHLVRRRGQEARLRCSPMKGHSHVYWYRQLPEEGLKFMVYLQKENIIDESGMPKERFSAEFPKEGPSILRIQQVVRGDSAAYFCASSPDTTPSYNEQFFGPGTRLTVL.

The chain is built from TRBV2 and TRBJ2-5; D unresolved. Germline V lookup: CDR1 SNHLY, CDR2 FYNNEI. This CDR3 is 15 amino acids long. Trimming cost V 5 bases and J 1 base, with 14 bases left between them. This CDR3 is CASSPRSPFQETQYF. As DNA, the CDR3 is TGTGCCAGCAGTCCCCGGTCACCCTTCCAAGAGACCCAGTACTTC.

The CDR3 protein is CASSIGGAGKNIQYF. For the CDR3, the DNA is TGTGCCAGTAGTATAGGCGGGGCGGGCAAAAACATTCAGTACTTC. The V call is TRBV19, the J call TRBJ2-4, with D perhaps matching TRBD2 (6 bases). Per the germline V gene, CDR1 is LNHDA and CDR2 is SQIVND (reference sequence). Trimming took 1 base from V and 3 from J, leaving 10 bases between them. The CDR3 consists of 15 residues.

This clone turned up a few times. The chain couples TRBV5-5 to TRBJ2-1, with 10 bases identical to TRBD1. V gave up 5 bases and J gave up 1 base; unmatched junction bases: 12. This CDR3 contains 18 residues. Germline values: CDR1 SGHKS, CDR2 YYEKEE (reference sequence). The CDR3 here is CASSSGTGARSSYNEQFF. The CDR3 DNA follows: TGTGCCAGCAGTTCCGGGACAGGGGCCCGGTCGTCCTACAATGAGCAGTTCTTC.

V and J are TRBV4-1 and TRBJ1-6; 7 nucleotides agree with TRBD1. Germline V gene lookup returns CDR1 MGHRA and CDR2 YSYEKL. This CDR3 region has 17 residues. V lost 1 base, J lost 6 bases, and 9 bases stayed unmatched. CDR3 region: CASSQGITGVVNSPLHF. CDR3 DNA: TGCGCCAGCAGCCAAGGGATTACAGGGGTCGTTAATTCACCCCTCCACTTT.

This clone was counted a single time. The gene calls are TRBV2 and TRBJ2-7; D call uncertain. The CDR3 spans 10 residues. Germline CDR1 and CDR2: SNHLY and FYNNEI. Trimming took 4 bases from V and 3 from J, leaving 1 base between them. In DNA form, the CDR3 reads TGTGCCAGCAGTGGCTACGAGCAGTACTTC. As protein: CASSGYEQYF.

This clone was seen once. The junction shows a germline mismatch at one end, possibly a read error. The gene calls are TRBV14 and TRBJ2-3; 9 bases align to TRBD2. The germline gives CDR1 SGHDN, CDR2 FVKESK. CDR3 length: 14 amino acids. CDR3 sequence reads: CASSQLGLADKQYF. Here the CDR3 DNA reads TGTGCCAGCAGCCAATTGGGACTAGCAGATAAGCAGTATTTT.

The chain is built from TRBV6-6 and TRBJ2-7, with 7 bases matching TRBD2. Germline trimming cut 2 bases from V and 2 bases from J; bases unmatched to any gene: 0. Germline V gene data show CDR1 as MNHNY and CDR2 as SVGAGI (reference sequence). This CDR3 is built from 13 residues. CDR3 DNA: TGTGCCAGCAGTTACGGGACTACCTACGAGCAGTACTTC. Amino acid sequence: CASSYGTTYEQYF.

This clone was observed a single time. This chain joins TRBV27 and TRBJ1-2; D is undetermined. V lost 4 bases and J 0 bases, leaving 18 bases between the germline ends. This CDR3 is 17 amino acids long. Per the germline V gene, CDR1 is MNHEY and CDR2 is SMNVEV (reference sequence). The CDR3 region is CASSSISRERSNYGYTF. CDR3 nucleotide sequence: TGTGCCAGCAGTTCCATATCCCGGGAGCGTTCTAACTATGGCTACACCTTC.